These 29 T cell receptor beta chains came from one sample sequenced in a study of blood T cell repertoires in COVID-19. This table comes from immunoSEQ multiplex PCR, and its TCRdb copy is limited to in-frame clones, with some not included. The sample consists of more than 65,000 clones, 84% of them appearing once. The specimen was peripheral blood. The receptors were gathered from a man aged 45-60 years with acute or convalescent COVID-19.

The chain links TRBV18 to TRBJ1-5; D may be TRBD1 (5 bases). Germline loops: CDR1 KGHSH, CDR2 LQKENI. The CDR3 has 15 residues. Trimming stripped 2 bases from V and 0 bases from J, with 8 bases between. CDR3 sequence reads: CASSPTGDSNQPQHF. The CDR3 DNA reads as TGTGCCAGCTCACCAACAGGAGATAGCAATCAGCCCCAGCATTTT.

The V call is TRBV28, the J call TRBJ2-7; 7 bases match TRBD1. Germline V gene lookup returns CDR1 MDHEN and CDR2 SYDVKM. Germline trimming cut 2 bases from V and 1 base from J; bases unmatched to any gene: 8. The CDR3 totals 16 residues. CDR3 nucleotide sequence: TGTGCCAGCAGTTTACATCTCCGACAGGGATCCTACGAGCAGTACTTC. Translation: CASSLHLRQGSYEQYF.

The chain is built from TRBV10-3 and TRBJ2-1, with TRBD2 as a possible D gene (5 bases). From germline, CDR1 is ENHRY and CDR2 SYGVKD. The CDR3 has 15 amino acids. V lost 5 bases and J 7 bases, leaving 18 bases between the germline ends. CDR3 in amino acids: CAISSGVPSGNEQFF. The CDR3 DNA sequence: TGTGCCATCAGTTCCGGGGTTCCATCGGGGAATGAGCAGTTCTTC.

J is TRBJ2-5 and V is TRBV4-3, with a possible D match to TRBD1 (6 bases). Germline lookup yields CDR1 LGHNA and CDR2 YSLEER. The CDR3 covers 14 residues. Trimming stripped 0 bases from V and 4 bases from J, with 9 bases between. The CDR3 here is CASSQDTGRETQYF. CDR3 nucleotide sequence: TGCGCCAGCAGCCAAGACACAGGGAGAGAGACCCAGTACTTC.

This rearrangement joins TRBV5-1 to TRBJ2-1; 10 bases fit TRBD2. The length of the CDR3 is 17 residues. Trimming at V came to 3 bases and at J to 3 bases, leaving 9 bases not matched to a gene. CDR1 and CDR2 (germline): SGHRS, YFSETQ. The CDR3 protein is CASSSPSLAGVYNEQFF. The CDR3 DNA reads TGCGCCAGCAGCTCACCTTCTCTAGCGGGAGTCTACAATGAGCAGTTCTTC.

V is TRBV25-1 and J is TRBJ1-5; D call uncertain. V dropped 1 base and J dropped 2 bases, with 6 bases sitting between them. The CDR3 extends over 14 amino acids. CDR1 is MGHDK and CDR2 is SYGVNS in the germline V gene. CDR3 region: CASSEFEGNQPQHF. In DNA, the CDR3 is TGTGCCAGCAGTGAATTTGAGGGCAATCAGCCCCAGCATTTT.

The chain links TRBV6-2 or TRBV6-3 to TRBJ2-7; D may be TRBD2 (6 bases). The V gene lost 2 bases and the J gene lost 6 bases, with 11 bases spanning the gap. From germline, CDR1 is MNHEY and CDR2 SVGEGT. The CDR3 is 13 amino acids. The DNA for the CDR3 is TGTGCCAGCAGTTACGGGCAGGGAGGCGAGCAGTACTTC. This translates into CASSYGQGGEQYF.

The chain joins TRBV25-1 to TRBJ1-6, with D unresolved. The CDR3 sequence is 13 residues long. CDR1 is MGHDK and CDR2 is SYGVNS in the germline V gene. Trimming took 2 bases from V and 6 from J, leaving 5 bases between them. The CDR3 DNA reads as TGTGCCAGCAGTGAAAACAGTAATTCACCCCTCCACTTT. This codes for CASSENSNSPLHF.

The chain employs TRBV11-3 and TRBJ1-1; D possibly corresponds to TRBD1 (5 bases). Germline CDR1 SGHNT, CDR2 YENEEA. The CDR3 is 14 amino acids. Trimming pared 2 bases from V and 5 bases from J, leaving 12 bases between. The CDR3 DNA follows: TGTGCCAGCAGCTTAAGAAGGGGCGTGACTGAAGCTTTCTTT. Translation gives CASSLRRGVTEAFF.

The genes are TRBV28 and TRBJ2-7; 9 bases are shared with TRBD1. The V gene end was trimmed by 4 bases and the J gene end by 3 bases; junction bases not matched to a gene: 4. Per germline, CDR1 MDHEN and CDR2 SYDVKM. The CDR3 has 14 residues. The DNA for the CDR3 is TGTGCCAGCAGTTCCGGACAGGGGATCTACGAGCAGTACTTC. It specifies CASSSGQGIYEQYF. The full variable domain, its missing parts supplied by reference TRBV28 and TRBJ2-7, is DVKVTQSSRYLVKRTGEKVFLECVQDMDHENMFWYRQDPGLGLRLIYFSYDVKMKEKGDIPEGYSVSREKKERFSLILESASTNQTSMYLCASSSGQGIYEQYFGPGTRLTVT.

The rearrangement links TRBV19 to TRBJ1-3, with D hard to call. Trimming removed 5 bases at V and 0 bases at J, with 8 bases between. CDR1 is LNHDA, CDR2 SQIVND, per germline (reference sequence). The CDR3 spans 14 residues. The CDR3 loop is CASSVSGSGNTIYF. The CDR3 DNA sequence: TGTGCCAGTAGTGTCAGCGGCTCTGGAAACACCATATATTTT.

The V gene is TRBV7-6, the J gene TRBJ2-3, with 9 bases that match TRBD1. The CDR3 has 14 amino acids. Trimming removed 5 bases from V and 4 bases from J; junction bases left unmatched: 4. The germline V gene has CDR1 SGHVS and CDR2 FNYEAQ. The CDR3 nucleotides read TGTGCCAGCAGCACGGGACAGGGCGCAGATACGCAGTATTTT. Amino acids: CASSTGQGADTQYF.

The CDR3: CASSLANNEQFF. DNA for the CDR3: TGTGCCAGCAGCTTAGCAAACAATGAGCAGTTCTTC. The gene calls are TRBV13 and TRBJ2-1, with D hard to call. The CDR3 loop spans 12 amino acids. Germline V gives CDR1 PRHDT, CDR2 FYEKMQ (reference sequence). Trimming shortened V by 1 base and J by 5 bases, and 3 bases separated the two germline ends.

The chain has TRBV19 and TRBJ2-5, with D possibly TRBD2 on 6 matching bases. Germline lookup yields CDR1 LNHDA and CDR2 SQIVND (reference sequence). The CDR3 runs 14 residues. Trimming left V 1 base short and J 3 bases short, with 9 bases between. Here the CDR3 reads CASSIGGGEETQYF. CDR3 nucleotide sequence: TGTGCCAGTAGTATAGGAGGAGGGGAAGAGACCCAGTACTTC.

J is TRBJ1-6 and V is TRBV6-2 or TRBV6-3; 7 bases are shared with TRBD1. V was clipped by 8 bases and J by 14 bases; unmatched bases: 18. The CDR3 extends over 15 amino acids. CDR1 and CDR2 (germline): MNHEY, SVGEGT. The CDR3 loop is CASGYSLGIQGALHF. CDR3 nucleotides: TGTGCCAGCGGGTACTCCCTAGGGATTCAGGGGGCCCTCCACTTT.

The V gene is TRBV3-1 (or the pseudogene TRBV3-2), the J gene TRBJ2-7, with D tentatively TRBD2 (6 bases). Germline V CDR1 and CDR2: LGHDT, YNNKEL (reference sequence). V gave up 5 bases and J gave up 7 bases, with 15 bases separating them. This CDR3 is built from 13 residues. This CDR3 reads CASSFRRAAEQYF. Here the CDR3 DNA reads TGTGCCAGCAGCTTCAGGAGGGCCGCGGAGCAGTACTTC.

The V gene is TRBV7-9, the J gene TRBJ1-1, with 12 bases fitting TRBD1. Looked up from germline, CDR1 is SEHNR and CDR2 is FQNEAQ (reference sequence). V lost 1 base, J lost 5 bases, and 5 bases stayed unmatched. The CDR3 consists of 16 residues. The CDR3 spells CASSLGGQGARTEAFF. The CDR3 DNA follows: TGTGCCAGCAGCTTAGGGGGACAGGGGGCGCGTACTGAAGCTTTCTTT.

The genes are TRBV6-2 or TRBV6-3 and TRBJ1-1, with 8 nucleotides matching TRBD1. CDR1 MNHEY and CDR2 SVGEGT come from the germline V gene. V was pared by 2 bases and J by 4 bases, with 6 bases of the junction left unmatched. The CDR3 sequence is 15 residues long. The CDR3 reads CASSYGRTGFTEAFF. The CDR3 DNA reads TGTGCCAGCAGTTACGGCCGGACAGGGTTCACTGAAGCTTTCTTT.

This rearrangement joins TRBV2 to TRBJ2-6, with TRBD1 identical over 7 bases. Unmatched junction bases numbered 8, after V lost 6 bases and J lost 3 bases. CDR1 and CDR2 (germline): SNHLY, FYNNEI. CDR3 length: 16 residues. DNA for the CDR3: TGTGCCAGCAGCAACAGGGGTGGGTTTGGGGCCAACGTCCTGACTTTC. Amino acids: CASSNRGGFGANVLTF.

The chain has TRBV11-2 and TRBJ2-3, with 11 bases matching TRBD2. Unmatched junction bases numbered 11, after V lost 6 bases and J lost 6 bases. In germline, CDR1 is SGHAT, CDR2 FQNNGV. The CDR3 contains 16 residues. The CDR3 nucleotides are TGTGCCAGCAGGAGACTTAGCGGGAGGGCCTCTGATACGCAGTATTTT. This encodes CASRRLSGRASDTQYF.

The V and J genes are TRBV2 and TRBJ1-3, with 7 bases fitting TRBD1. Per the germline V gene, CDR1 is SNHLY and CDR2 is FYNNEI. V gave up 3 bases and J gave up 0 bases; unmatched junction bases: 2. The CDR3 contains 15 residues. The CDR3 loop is CASSDRQGSGNTIYF. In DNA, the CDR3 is TGTGCCAGCAGTGACCGACAGGGCTCTGGAAACACCATATATTTT.

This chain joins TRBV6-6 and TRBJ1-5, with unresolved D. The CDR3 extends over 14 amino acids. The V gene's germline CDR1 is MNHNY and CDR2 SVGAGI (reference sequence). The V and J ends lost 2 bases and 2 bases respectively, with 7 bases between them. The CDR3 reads CASSYSEGNQPQHF. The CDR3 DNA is TGTGCCAGCAGTTACAGCGAAGGCAATCAGCCCCAGCATTTT.

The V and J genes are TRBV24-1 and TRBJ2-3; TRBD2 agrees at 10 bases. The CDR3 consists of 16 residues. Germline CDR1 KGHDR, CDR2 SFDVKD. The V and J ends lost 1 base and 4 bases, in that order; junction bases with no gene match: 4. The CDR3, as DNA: TGTGCCACCAGTGATTTTACTAGCGGGGTGCCAGATACGCAGTATTTT. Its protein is CATSDFTSGVPDTQYF.

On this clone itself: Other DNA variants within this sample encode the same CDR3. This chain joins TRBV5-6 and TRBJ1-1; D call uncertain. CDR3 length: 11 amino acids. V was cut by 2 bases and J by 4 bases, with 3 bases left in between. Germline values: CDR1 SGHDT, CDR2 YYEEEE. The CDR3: CASSFGTEAFF. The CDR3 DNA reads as TGTGCCAGCAGCTTCGGCACTGAAGCTTTCTTT.

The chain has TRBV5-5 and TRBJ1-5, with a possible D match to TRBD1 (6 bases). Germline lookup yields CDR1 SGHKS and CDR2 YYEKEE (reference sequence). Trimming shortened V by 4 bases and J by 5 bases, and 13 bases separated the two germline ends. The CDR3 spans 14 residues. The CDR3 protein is CASSQQGGHQPQHF. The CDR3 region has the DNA TGTGCCAGCAGCCAACAGGGCGGGCATCAGCCCCAGCATTTT.

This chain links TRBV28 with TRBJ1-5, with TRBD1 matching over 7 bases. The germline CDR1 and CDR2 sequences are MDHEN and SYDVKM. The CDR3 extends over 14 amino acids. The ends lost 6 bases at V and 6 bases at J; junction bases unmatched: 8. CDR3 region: CASSPDRLGQPQHF. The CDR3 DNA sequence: TGTGCCAGCAGCCCGGACAGGCTCGGTCAGCCCCAGCATTTT.

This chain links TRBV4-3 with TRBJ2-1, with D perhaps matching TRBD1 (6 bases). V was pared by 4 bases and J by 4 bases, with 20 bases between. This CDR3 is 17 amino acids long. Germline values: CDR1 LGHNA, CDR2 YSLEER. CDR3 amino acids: CASSPELTGYKYNEQFF. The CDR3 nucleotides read TGCGCCAGCAGCCCAGAACTTACAGGGTATAAATACAATGAGCAGTTCTTC.

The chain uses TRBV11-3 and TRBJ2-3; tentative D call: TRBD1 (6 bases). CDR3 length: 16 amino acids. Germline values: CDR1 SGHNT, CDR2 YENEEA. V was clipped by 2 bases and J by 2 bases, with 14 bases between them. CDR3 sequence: CASSLYQGQVTDTQYF. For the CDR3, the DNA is TGTGCCAGCAGCTTATACCAGGGGCAAGTCACAGATACGCAGTATTTT.

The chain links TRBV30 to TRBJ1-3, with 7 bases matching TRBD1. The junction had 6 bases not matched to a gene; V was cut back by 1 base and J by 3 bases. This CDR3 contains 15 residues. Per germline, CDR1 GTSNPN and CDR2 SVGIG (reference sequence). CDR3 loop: CAWSGIRGVGNTIYF. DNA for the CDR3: TGTGCCTGGAGTGGGATCAGGGGGGTTGGAAACACCATATATTTT.